These 22 T cell receptor beta chains were all obtained from the same sample, sequenced in a study of OX40 agonist ivuxolimab in advanced cancers. Method: immunoSEQ multiplex PCR; TCRdb's copy keeps in-frame clones and lacks some. The sample has roughly 79,000 clones; approximately 90% are singletons. Sequences were derived from CD4+ or CD8+ T cells sorted from blood, sampled in a trial of the OX40 agonist ivuxolimab. These receptors were collected from an adult with an advanced solid tumor such as melanoma, head and neck, liver or kidney cancer.

The sample holds one count of this clone. A junction end diverges from the germline sequence, so it may reflect a read error. The rearrangement links TRBV7-9 to TRBJ2-3; D unclear. Germline loops: CDR1 SEHNR, CDR2 FQNEAQ (reference sequence). The CDR3 loop spans 12 amino acids. CDR3 region: CASSLDHDTQYF. In DNA, the CDR3 is TGTGCCAGCAGTTTAGATCACGACACGCAGTATTTT.

The chain joins TRBV28 to TRBJ2-7; 13 bases are a match to TRBD2. V trimming: 4 bases; J trimming: 0 bases; junction bases outside the gene matches: 9. The germline gives CDR1 MDHEN, CDR2 SYDVKM. The CDR3 totals 18 residues. CDR3 sequence (DNA): TGTGCCAGCAGTTCGACTAGCGGGAGGTCTTGGAGCTCCTACGAGCAGTACTTC. Protein sequence: CASSSTSGRSWSSYEQYF.

J is TRBJ2-5 and V is TRBV28, with D possibly being TRBD1 (6 bases). The germline V and J ends were trimmed by 5 bases and 1 base, with 14 bases remaining between them. The length of the CDR3 is 15 residues. CDR1 is MDHEN, CDR2 SYDVKM, per germline. The CDR3 DNA follows: TGTGCCAGCAGTAGACCGACAGGATCCCAAGAGACCCAGTACTTC. Its translation: CASSRPTGSQETQYF. Full variable domain (outside the CDR3, taken from reference TRBV28 and TRBJ2-5): DVKVTQSSRYLVKRTGEKVFLECVQDMDHENMFWYRQDPGLGLRLIYFSYDVKMKEKGDIPEGYSVSREKKERFSLILESASTNQTSMYLCASSRPTGSQETQYFGPGTRLLVL.

The chain combines TRBV2 with TRBJ2-1; 8 bases are shared with TRBD2. With V trimmed by 10 bases and J by 8 bases, 13 bases remained unmatched. Germline CDR1 SNHLY, CDR2 FYNNEI. The CDR3 is made up of 14 amino acids. The CDR3 is CATGGREAPHEQFF. DNA of the CDR3: TGTGCCACAGGAGGGCGGGAGGCCCCCCATGAGCAGTTCTTC. Looking up the rest from reference TRBV2 and TRBJ2-1 gives the full variable domain: EPEVTQTPSHQVTQMGQEVILRCVPISNHLYFYWYRQILGQKVEFLVSFYNNEISEKSEIFDDQFSVERPDGSNFTLKIRSTKLEDSAMYFCATGGREAPHEQFFGPGTRLTVL.

The V call is TRBV30, the J call TRBJ2-1; 10 nucleotides line up with TRBD2. V shed 5 bases, J shed 7 bases, and the junction held 8 bases outside the gene matches. The CDR3 sequence is 14 residues long. Germline CDR1 reads GTSNPN; CDR2 reads SVGIG (reference sequence). The CDR3 DNA reads TGTGCCTGGGGGAGGGGACTAGCGCCAAATGAGCAGTTCTTC. Its translation is CAWGRGLAPNEQFF.

This clone was observed a handful of times. The chain employs TRBV7-8 and TRBJ2-3; unclear D gene. V was clipped by 2 bases and J by 1 base, with 10 bases between them. CDR1 is SGHVS, CDR2 FQNEAQ, per germline. The CDR3 is 15 amino acids. The CDR3 sequence: CASSLPFSGTDTQYF. The CDR3 nucleotides are TGTGCCAGCAGCTTACCTTTCAGTGGCACAGATACGCAGTATTTT.

This sequence joins TRBV7-9 and TRBJ1-2; D is unclear. CDR3 size: 17 residues. CDR1 is SEHNR and CDR2 is FQNEAQ in the germline V gene (reference sequence). Trimming shortened V by 5 bases and J by 3 bases, and 22 bases separated the two germline ends. The CDR3 DNA sequence: TGTGCCAGCAGCCCATCTGGAGGGAGGGATCGGGACTATGGCTACACCTTC. Protein product: CASSPSGGRDRDYGYTF.

This clone was observed a single time. The chain links TRBV18 to TRBJ2-1, with a possible D match to TRBD2 (6 bases). CDR1 and CDR2 (germline): KGHSH, LQKENI. Trimming left V 0 bases short and J 0 bases short, with 9 bases between. The CDR3 covers 16 residues. DNA for the CDR3: TGTGCCAGCTCACCACCCGTCGGGAGCTCCTACAATGAGCAGTTCTTC. Translation: CASSPPVGSSYNEQFF.

This clone has a handful of counts. The chain employs TRBV6-1 and TRBJ1-3; D possibly corresponds to TRBD1 (5 bases). The V gene's germline CDR1 is MNHNS and CDR2 SASEGT. This CDR3 is built from 14 residues. Trimming removed 7 bases at V and 0 bases at J, with 10 bases between. The CDR3 spells CASTRGYSGNTIYF. The CDR3 region has the DNA TGTGCCAGCACCCGGGGGTACTCTGGAAACACCATATATTTT.

The rearrangement uses TRBV11-2 and TRBJ2-7; D is perhaps TRBD1 (6 bases). Trimming pared 1 base from V and 2 bases from J, leaving 15 bases between. Germline V lookup: CDR1 SGHAT, CDR2 FQNNGV. CDR3 length equals 16 residues. The CDR3 loop reads CASSLVLGRGAYEQYF. The CDR3 nucleotides read TGTGCCAGCAGCTTAGTTTTGGGCAGGGGCGCCTACGAGCAGTACTTC.

This clone was detected only a few times. The chain recombines TRBV5-1 with TRBJ1-1; tentatively, D is TRBD1 (5 bases). The CDR3 length is 14 residues. CDR1 and CDR2 from the germline V gene are SGHRS and YFSETQ. V lost 3 bases, J lost 2 bases, and 11 bases lay in between. CDR3 nucleotides: TGCGCCAGCAGCTCCTTAGACAGTAACACTGAAGCTTTCTTT. Its translation is CASSSLDSNTEAFF.

Only a few counts were recorded for this clone. The V gene is TRBV7-2, the J gene TRBJ1-4; D is ambiguous. The V gene lost 1 base and the J gene lost 8 bases, with 14 bases spanning the gap. The CDR3 covers 15 residues. From germline, CDR1 is SGHTA and CDR2 FQGNSA. The CDR3 DNA reads as TGTGCCAGCAGCTTAGGTGGTAGTCAAGGGGAAAAACTGTTTTTT. This codes for CASSLGGSQGEKLFF.

The gene calls are TRBV4-3 and TRBJ1-2, with D hard to call. The CDR3 is 16 amino acids. Per the germline V gene, CDR1 is LGHNA and CDR2 is YSLEER. Trimming removed 0 bases from V and 3 bases from J, with 14 bases in between. As DNA, the CDR3 is TGCGCCAGCAGCCAAGATAGGGCACGAAGAGACTATGGCTACACCTTC. Protein sequence: CASSQDRARRDYGYTF.

The V gene is TRBV5-6, the J gene TRBJ2-3; D perhaps matches TRBD1 (6 bases). This CDR3 region has 15 residues. Germline-derived CDR1 and CDR2 are SGHDT and YYEEEE. Trimming removed 2 bases from V and 6 bases from J, with 16 bases in between. This CDR3 is CASSFITGSPDTQYF. CDR3 sequence (DNA): TGTGCCAGCAGCTTTATAACAGGGTCCCCCGATACGCAGTATTTT.

The chain combines TRBV7-2 with TRBJ1-2, with 7 bases that match TRBD1. The CDR3 has 15 residues. Germline-derived CDR1 and CDR2 are SGHTA and FQGNSA. V trimming: 3 bases; J trimming: 4 bases; junction bases outside the gene matches: 8. DNA of the CDR3: TGTGCCAGCAGCTTTGCAGGGGGGGGAGGCTATGGCTACACCTTC. It encodes CASSFAGGGGYGYTF.

The chain recombines TRBV15 with TRBJ2-7; 7 nucleotides match TRBD2. Germline-derived CDR1 and CDR2 are LNHNV and YYDKDF (reference sequence). This CDR3 contains 15 residues. With 1 base clipped from V and 5 bases from J, the junction kept 8 bases outside the gene matches. The CDR3 DNA sequence: TGTGCCACCAGCAGAGGCGGGAGCAGGCTCCACGAGCAGTACTTC. Amino acid sequence: CATSRGGSRLHEQYF.

The V gene is TRBV5-4, the J gene TRBJ1-1; no clear D. Germline V lookup: CDR1 SGHNT, CDR2 YYREEE (reference sequence). Trimming pared 7 bases from V and 5 bases from J, leaving 21 bases between. CDR3 length equals 15 residues. This CDR3 reads CASGSFGPGRTEAFF. The CDR3 DNA reads as TGTGCCAGCGGGTCATTTGGTCCGGGTCGGACTGAAGCTTTCTTT.

The chain has TRBV14 and TRBJ2-2, with TRBD2 matching over 10 bases. Germline trimming cut 2 bases from V and 8 bases from J; bases unmatched to any gene: 8. CDR3 size: 16 residues. Looked up from germline, CDR1 is SGHDN and CDR2 is FVKESK. CDR3 loop: CASSQSALAGVGELFF. The DNA for the CDR3 is TGTGCCAGCAGCCAATCGGCCCTAGCGGGAGTTGGGGAGCTGTTTTTT.

The V and J genes are TRBV11-3 and TRBJ2-1; D might be TRBD2 (6 bases). V lost 1 base to trimming and J lost 4 bases, with 11 bases between them. The germline V gene has CDR1 SGHNT and CDR2 YENEEA. The CDR3 length is 15 residues. CDR3 residues: CASSLGGGTYNEQFF. The CDR3 region has the DNA TGTGCCAGCAGCTTAGGGGGTGGGACTTACAATGAGCAGTTCTTC.

The rearrangement uses TRBV21-1 and TRBJ2-4. TRBV21-1 is deemed a pseudogene. This CDR3 is built from 13 residues. CDR3 in DNA: TGTGCCAGCCCACGGGGGCCCAAAAACATTCAGTACTTC. This gives the protein CASPRGPKNIQYF.

The rearrangement joins TRBV10-3 to TRBJ2-7; 9 bases are shared with TRBD1. This CDR3 has 14 residues. V was clipped by 0 bases and J by 3 bases; unmatched bases: 0. Germline CDR1 ENHRY, CDR2 SYGVKD. CDR3 sequence (DNA): TGTGCCATCAGTGAGTCGACAGGGGGCTACGAGCAGTACTTC. It yields the protein CAISESTGGYEQYF.

This chain connects TRBV19 to TRBJ2-7; 10 nucleotides align to TRBD1. CDR3 length: 14 amino acids. Germline V gene lookup returns CDR1 LNHDA and CDR2 SQIVND (reference sequence). V dropped 7 bases and J dropped 5; count of bases not matched to a gene: 8. DNA for the CDR3: TGTGCCAGTAACCCGGGACAGGGGTCCCACGAGCAGTACTTC. Its protein is CASNPGQGSHEQYF.